The 8 T cell receptor beta chains reported below all come from one sample, sequenced in a study of cytomegalovirus exposure and HLA in healthy donors. Primers: 60 Vbeta forward and 13 Jbeta reverse. The data were produced by immunoSEQ multiplex PCR, yet TCRdb's version contains in-frame clones alone and is incomplete. The sample records 150,000 to 200,000 clones, roughly 87% being singletons. Source material: PBMCs. These receptors came from a girl under three years old in good health and CMV-seronegative.

This clone was found once. The chain carries TRBV27 and TRBJ2-3; D remains unclear. Trimming took 3 bases from V and 4 from J, leaving 5 bases between them. Germline values: CDR1 MNHEY, CDR2 SMNVEV (reference sequence). The CDR3 contains 12 residues. The CDR3, as DNA: TGTGCCAGCAGTTTTTCGGCAGATACGCAGTATTTT. Protein sequence: CASSFSADTQYF.

This chain links TRBV27 with TRBJ1-5; D may be TRBD1 (6 bases). Trimming took 3 bases from V and 1 from J, leaving 10 bases between them. CDR1 and CDR2 (germline): MNHEY, SMNVEV (reference sequence). This CDR3 is built from 15 residues. CDR3 DNA: TGTGCCAGCAGTTTTAGAGGGGGAAGCAATCAGCCCCAGCATTTT. Translated, it gives CASSFRGGSNQPQHF.

V gene TRBV5-1 combines with J gene TRBJ1-6; the match to TRBD1 covers 9 bases. There are 16 residues in the CDR3. J was trimmed by 8 bases and V by 0 bases; bases with no gene match: 6. Germline CDR1 and CDR2: SGHRS and YFSETQ. CDR3 in amino acids: CASSLGGTGSYSPLHF. Written as DNA, the CDR3 is TGCGCCAGCAGCTTGGGTGGGACAGGGTCTTATTCACCCCTCCACTTT.

The chain uses TRBV27 and TRBJ2-4, with D unclear. There are 18 residues in the CDR3. CDR1 is MNHEY, CDR2 SMNVEV, per germline (reference sequence). V was trimmed by 4 bases and J by 0 bases, leaving 19 bases between them. The CDR3 DNA is TGTGCCAGCAGTTCACCGTCTCGCCACCGACTAGCCAAAAACATTCAGTACTTC. This translates into CASSSPSRHRLAKNIQYF.

V gene TRBV11-3 combines with J gene TRBJ2-3; TRBD2 is a possible D gene (7 bases). Germline values: CDR1 SGHNT, CDR2 YENEEA. The CDR3 extends over 15 amino acids. V was trimmed by 5 bases and J by 4 bases, leaving 16 bases between them. The CDR3 loop reads CASSQQGGAPDTQYF. The CDR3 DNA is TGTGCCAGCAGCCAACAAGGGGGGGCCCCAGATACGCAGTATTTT.

The genes are TRBV6-6 and TRBJ2-7; D is unresolved. The V gene's germline CDR1 is MNHNY and CDR2 SVGAGI (reference sequence). The CDR3 is 11 amino acids. Trimming shortened V by 7 bases and J by 3 bases, and 7 bases separated the two germline ends. The DNA of the CDR3 is TGTGCCAGCAAGCAAAACTACGAGCAGTACTTC. Protein: CASKQNYEQYF.

Here the CDR3 DNA reads TGTGCCAGCAGCGTCCCAGTACCGGACAGGGGACCTAGCAATCAGCCCCAGCATTTT. Translation gives CASSVPVPDRGPSNQPQHF. V usage is TRBV9 and J usage is TRBJ1-5; 9 nucleotides align to TRBD1. This CDR3 has 19 residues. Germline-derived CDR1 and CDR2 are SGDLS and YYNGEE. J was trimmed by 0 bases and V by 2 bases; bases with no gene match: 12.

The V gene is TRBV5-1, the J gene TRBJ2-3, with 7 bases aligning to TRBD2. The ends lost 3 bases at V and 4 bases at J; junction bases unmatched: 5. The CDR3 sequence is 14 residues long. Germline CDR1 and CDR2: SGHRS and YFSETQ. The CDR3 DNA reads TGCGCCAGCAGCTGGACTAGTGGACCAGATACGCAGTATTTT. Its protein is CASSWTSGPDTQYF.